A single sample is the source of the 22 T cell receptor beta chains below, sequenced in a study of CD8 T cells in Susac syndrome. After extraction with the RNeasy kit, roughly 0.45 to 1 ug of the RNA was reverse transcribed using random hexamers. TCRdb used MiXCR to reprocess the immunoSEQ multiplex PCR reads, holding one entry per CDR3 protein. This sample has about 240,000 distinct CDR3 sequences, with around 96% found just once. The sequencing input was CD4+ T cells from PBMCs. The receptor set was obtained from a human donor with Susac syndrome.

J is TRBJ2-1 and V is TRBV11-2; TRBD2 matches at 11 bases. Germline values: CDR1 SGHAT, CDR2 FQNNGV. The CDR3 length is 16 residues. V lost 1 base and J lost 7; bases outside the gene matches: 6. The CDR3 region has the DNA TGTGCCAGCAGCTTAGTAGCGGGAGGGCGCCGGAATGAGCAGTTCTTC. Translation gives CASSLVAGGRRNEQFF.

The CDR3 reads CASSMTSGSFGGGELFF. CDR3 DNA sequence: TGCGCCAGCAGCATGACTAGCGGGAGTTTTGGCGGCGGGGAGCTGTTTTTT. The genes are TRBV5-1 and TRBJ2-2, with 12 bases lining up with TRBD2. The CDR3 is 17 amino acids. The germline CDR1 and CDR2 sequences are SGHRS and YFSETQ. J gave up 7 bases and V 4 bases, and 11 bases lay outside the gene matches.

V and J are TRBV20-1 and TRBJ2-5, with 7 bases matching TRBD2. Per germline, CDR1 DFQATT and CDR2 SNEGSKA (reference sequence). The CDR3 is 13 amino acids. V lost 3 bases, J lost 3 bases, and 4 bases stayed unmatched. This CDR3 reads CSASWLAEETQYF. The CDR3, as DNA: TGCAGTGCTAGTTGGCTAGCGGAAGAGACCCAGTACTTC.

The chain couples TRBV7-3 to TRBJ2-1, with 14 bases matching TRBD2. Germline assignment: CDR1 SGHTA and CDR2 FQGTGA. With 6 bases clipped from V and 6 bases from J, the junction kept 10 bases outside the gene matches. This CDR3 region has 17 residues. The CDR3 reads CASRAGGTSGSGNEQFF. The CDR3 DNA reads TGTGCCAGCAGGGCCGGCGGGACTAGCGGGAGTGGCAATGAGCAGTTCTTC.

In nucleotides, the CDR3 is TGTGCCAGCAGCTTAGATCCTGGGAGGTCTGAAGCTTTCTTT. It yields the protein CASSLDPGRSEAFF. V and J are TRBV11-3 and TRBJ1-1; D gene unclear. CDR3 size: 14 residues. Trimming took 0 bases from V and 6 from J, leaving 11 bases between them. Per germline, CDR1 SGHNT and CDR2 YENEEA.

The V gene is TRBV5-1, the J gene TRBJ1-5; 8 bases map to TRBD1. Losses at the gene ends were 4 bases for V and 4 bases for J; bases not matched to a gene: 7. In germline, CDR1 is SGHRS, CDR2 YFSETQ. The length of the CDR3 is 15 residues. The CDR3 region is CASSQGAGGNQPQHF. In nucleotides, the CDR3 is TGCGCCAGCAGCCAGGGGGCAGGGGGTAATCAGCCCCAGCATTTT.

The genes are TRBV2 and TRBJ2-1; D is possibly TRBD2 (6 bases). The ends were cut back, 5 bases at V and 5 bases at J, with 13 bases in the middle. Germline V gene data show CDR1 as SNHLY and CDR2 as FYNNEI. The CDR3 spans 14 residues. CDR3 in DNA: TGTGCCAGCAGTTGGGTCGGCGGGAACAATGAGCAGTTCTTC. Protein product: CASSWVGGNNEQFF.

The chain has TRBV9 and TRBJ2-5; D is perhaps TRBD2 (6 bases). Germline CDR1 and CDR2: SGDLS and YYNGEE. CDR3 length equals 16 residues. The V gene lost 3 bases and the J gene lost 4 bases, with 19 bases spanning the gap. CDR3 region: CASSARGGAGRETQYF. The CDR3 DNA reads TGTGCCAGCAGCGCCCGGGGTGGGGCGGGGAGAGAGACCCAGTACTTC.

In this sample, this clonotype turned up a few times. This rearrangement joins TRBV19 to TRBJ2-1, with unresolved D. V lost 7 bases to trimming and J lost 7 bases, with 11 bases between them. This CDR3 has 12 amino acids. CDR1 and CDR2 (germline): LNHDA, SQIVND (reference sequence). CDR3 loop: CASTHLGNEQFF. In nucleotides, the CDR3 is TGTGCCAGTACTCATCTGGGGAATGAGCAGTTCTTC.

The rearrangement joins TRBV10-3 to TRBJ1-1; tentative D call: TRBD1 (5 bases). The CDR3 has 14 residues. Trimming removed 1 base from V and 1 base from J, with 7 bases in between. The germline CDR1 and CDR2 sequences are ENHRY and SYGVKD. The CDR3 nucleotides are TGTGCCATCAGTGAGTGGGGGACGAACACTGAAGCTTTCTTT. Encoded protein: CAISEWGTNTEAFF.

The chain uses TRBV30 and TRBJ1-1; no definite D call. In germline, CDR1 is GTSNPN, CDR2 SVGIG (reference sequence). Between the trimmed V and J ends, which lost 5 bases and 7 bases, there was a span of 17 bases. CDR3 length: 13 residues. CDR3 sequence (DNA): TGTGCCTGGGTTGCCGGACTGAATCGTGAAGCTTTCTTT. This codes for CAWVAGLNREAFF.

V is TRBV30 and J is TRBJ1-5; 8 bases line up with TRBD1. Trimming at V came to 3 bases and at J to 5 bases, leaving 6 bases not matched to a gene. CDR1 and CDR2 from the germline V gene are GTSNPN and SVGIG (reference sequence). The CDR3 covers 14 residues. The DNA for the CDR3 is TGTGCCTGGAGCGTTGACAGGGGTTATCAGCCCCAGCATTTT. Translation gives CAWSVDRGYQPQHF.

The gene calls are TRBV7-9 and TRBJ2-3; 11 nucleotides agree with TRBD2. Germline loops: CDR1 SEHNR, CDR2 FQNEAQ (reference sequence). The CDR3 runs 16 residues. The trim removed 7 bases at V and 4 bases at J, leaving 10 bases unmatched. The CDR3 protein is CASTPLAGGPSDTQYF. For the CDR3, the DNA is TGTGCCAGCACCCCTTTAGCGGGAGGGCCATCAGATACGCAGTATTTT.

The rearrangement joins TRBV27 to TRBJ2-6; D gene uncertain. The CDR3 contains 17 residues. CDR1 and CDR2 from the germline V gene are MNHEY and SMNVEV (reference sequence). V lost 5 bases and J lost 0, with 14 bases in between. CDR3 in DNA: TGTGCCAGCAGTCCCTACGTCCACCGCTCTGGGGCCAACGTCCTGACTTTC. Its translation: CASSPYVHRSGANVLTF. The full variable domain, rest sourced from reference TRBV27 and TRBJ2-6, is EAQVTQNPRYLITVTGKKLTVTCSQNMNHEYMSWYRQDPGLGLRQIYYSMNVEVTDKGDVPEGYKVSRKEKRNFPLILESPSPNQTSLYFCASSPYVHRSGANVLTFGAGSRLTVL.

This chain joins TRBV25-1 and TRBJ2-7; no clear D. The germline CDR1 and CDR2 sequences are MGHDK and SYGVNS. The ends were cut back, 2 bases at V and 4 bases at J, with 15 bases in the middle. This CDR3 is built from 15 residues. For the CDR3, the DNA is TGTGCCAGCAGTGAAGAATTCGGACGGAGTTACGAGCAGTACTTC. Its protein is CASSEEFGRSYEQYF.

The chain recombines TRBV7-8 with TRBJ1-2, with TRBD1 identical over 10 bases. The V gene's germline CDR1 is SGHVS and CDR2 FQNEAQ. V dropped 5 bases and J dropped 3; count of bases not matched to a gene: 6. This CDR3 spans 15 amino acids. CDR3 loop: CASSRTGTGDYGYTF. DNA for the CDR3: TGTGCCAGCAGCCGAACCGGGACAGGGGACTATGGCTACACCTTC.

V gene TRBV9 combines with J gene TRBJ2-7, with 7 bases aligning to TRBD2. This CDR3 is 16 amino acids long. V trimming: 0 bases; J trimming: 5 bases; junction bases outside the gene matches: 11. Germline V gene sequence: CDR1 SGDLS, CDR2 YYNGEE. The CDR3 nucleotides are TGTGCCAGCAGCGTAGGAACCCAGCGGGAAGACCACGAGCAGTACTTC. Translation: CASSVGTQREDHEQYF. The full variable domain, with the rest looked up from reference TRBV9 and TRBJ2-7, is DSGVTQTPKHLITATGQRVTLRCSPRSGDLSVYWYQQSLDQGLQFLIQYYNGEERAKGNILERFSAQQFPDLHSELNLSSLELGDSALYFCASSVGTQREDHEQYFGPGTRLTVT.

The chain links TRBV29-1 to TRBJ2-7; D not resolved. Trimming removed 3 bases from V and 0 bases from J, with 6 bases in between. The CDR3 is 12 residues long. Germline CDR1 and CDR2: SQVTM and ANQGSEA. The CDR3 bases are TGCAGCGTTGAGGGCAGCTCCTACGAGCAGTACTTC. Its translation: CSVEGSSYEQYF.

The CDR3 spells CASSYSNRDYEQYF. The CDR3, as DNA: TGTGCCAGCAGTTACTCGAATCGGGACTACGAGCAGTACTTC. V usage is TRBV6-5 and J usage is TRBJ2-7, with D possibly TRBD2 on 5 matching bases. This CDR3 is built from 14 residues. Looked up from germline, CDR1 is MNHEY and CDR2 is SVGAGI. The V end was cut by 0 bases, the J end by 3 bases, with 9 bases between.

The chain carries TRBV7-3 and TRBJ2-3; TRBD2 agrees at 10 bases. The germline V gene has CDR1 SGHTA and CDR2 FQGTGA. The CDR3 has 15 amino acids. The V and J ends lost 3 bases and 4 bases, in that order; junction bases with no gene match: 4. The DNA for the CDR3 is TGTGCCAGCAGCTTCGGACTAGCGGTGGCAGATACGCAGTATTTT. Encoded protein: CASSFGLAVADTQYF.

The V call is TRBV5-6, the J call TRBJ2-6; D is uncertain. V was pared by 3 bases and J by 4 bases, with 8 bases between. The CDR3 totals 14 residues. Germline V gene sequence: CDR1 SGHDT, CDR2 YYEEEE. This CDR3 is CASSSLNGANVLTF. CDR3 nucleotides: TGTGCCAGCAGCTCACTAAACGGGGCCAACGTCCTGACTTTC.

This chain connects TRBV29-1 to TRBJ2-1; 10 bases are shared with TRBD1. With V trimmed by 3 bases and J by 8 bases, 13 bases remained unmatched. The CDR3 spans 16 residues. The germline gives CDR1 SQVTM, CDR2 ANQGSEA. In DNA, the CDR3 is TGCAGCGTTGAGGGACTCCGGGACAGGGGACTTCATGAGCAGTTCTTC. Encoded protein: CSVEGLRDRGLHEQFF.